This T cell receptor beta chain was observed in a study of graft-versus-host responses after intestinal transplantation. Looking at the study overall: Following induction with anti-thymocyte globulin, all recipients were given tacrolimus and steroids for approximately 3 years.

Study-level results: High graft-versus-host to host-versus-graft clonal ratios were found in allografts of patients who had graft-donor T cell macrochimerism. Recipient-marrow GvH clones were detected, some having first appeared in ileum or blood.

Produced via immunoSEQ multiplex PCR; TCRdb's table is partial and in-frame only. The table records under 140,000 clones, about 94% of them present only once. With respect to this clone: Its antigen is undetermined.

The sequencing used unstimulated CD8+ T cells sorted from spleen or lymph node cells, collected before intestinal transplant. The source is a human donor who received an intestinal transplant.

CDR3 in amino acids: CASSLGSGRATYNEQFF. CDR3 sequence (DNA): TGTGCCAGCAGCTTAGGAAGCGGGAGGGCAACATACAATGAGCAGTTCTTC. This chain connects TRBV7-9 to TRBJ2-1; TRBD2 matches at 10 bases. Germline-derived CDR1 and CDR2 are SEHNR and FQNEAQ (reference sequence). CDR3 length: 17 amino acids. V gave up 1 base and J gave up 4 bases; unmatched junction bases: 7.